These 20 T cell receptor beta chains originate from one sample sequenced in a study of glioma-infiltrating T cells after dendritic cell vaccination. Generated by immunoSEQ multiplex PCR, the TCRdb table keeps only in-frame clones and is missing some. The table lists more than 70,000 clones, roughly 87% of them singletons. Noted time point: after dendritic cell vaccination, including at tumor progression/relapse. Sequencing used blood, obtained after dendritic cell vaccination. The receptors come from a human donor with glioblastoma.

The chain combines TRBV18 with TRBJ1-3, with TRBD1 matching over 8 bases. Germline-derived CDR1 and CDR2 are KGHSH and LQKENI. The ends lost 1 base at V and 3 bases at J; junction bases unmatched: 5. The CDR3 consists of 16 residues. CDR3 in DNA: TGTGCCAGCTCACCACTTGCGACAGGGGTTGGAAACACCATATATTTT. Protein sequence: CASSPLATGVGNTIYF.

This chain joins TRBV18 and TRBJ2-1; 9 bases line up with TRBD2. CDR1 is KGHSH and CDR2 is LQKENI in the germline V gene. The CDR3 covers 15 residues. With 1 base clipped from V and 2 bases from J, the junction kept 0 bases outside the gene matches. Written as DNA, the CDR3 is TGTGCCAGCTCACCACTAGCGGGAGCCTACAATGAGCAGTTCTTC. Translating it yields CASSPLAGAYNEQFF.

This clone was recorded a few times. The J gene is TRBJ2-1, the V gene TRBV7-2, with D possibly matching TRBD2 (6 bases). The CDR3 length is 12 residues. Germline values: CDR1 SGHTA, CDR2 FQGNSA. V gave up 5 bases and J gave up 8 bases, with 10 bases separating them. The DNA for the CDR3 is TGTGCCAGCAGCCCCCAGCGGGATGAGCAGTTCTTC. It translates to CASSPQRDEQFF.

Concerning this clone itself: The sample contains more than one DNA sequence encoding this CDR3. This rearrangement joins TRBV7-2 to TRBJ1-2, with D possibly TRBD1 on 6 matching bases. The V end was cut by 3 bases, the J end by 6 bases, with 20 bases between. The germline CDR1 and CDR2 sequences are SGHTA and FQGNSA. CDR3 length: 16 amino acids. The CDR3 is CASSLGGKGGEHGYTF. CDR3 coding DNA: TGTGCCAGCAGCTTGGGGGGCAAAGGGGGGGAGCATGGCTACACCTTC.

The gene calls are TRBV5-6 and TRBJ2-1, with TRBD2 as a possible D gene (6 bases). The V gene lost 3 bases and the J gene lost 4 bases, with 11 bases spanning the gap. The CDR3 has 14 amino acids. Germline V gene lookup returns CDR1 SGHDT and CDR2 YYEEEE. The DNA of the CDR3 is TGTGCCAGCAGCTCGTTAGCGGCGTACAATGAGCAGTTCTTC. This translates into CASSSLAAYNEQFF.

This chain links TRBV9 with TRBJ2-3; maybe TRBD2 (5 bases). Germline V lookup: CDR1 SGDLS, CDR2 YYNGEE. CDR3 size: 15 residues. Trimming removed 0 bases from V and 2 bases from J, with 10 bases in between. The CDR3 here is CASSVEGLNTDTQYF. As DNA, the CDR3 is TGTGCCAGCAGCGTAGAAGGACTGAACACAGATACGCAGTATTTT.

The chain carries TRBV25-1 and TRBJ2-3; D remains unclear. V was trimmed by 2 bases and J by 1 base, leaving 4 bases between them. In germline, CDR1 is MGHDK, CDR2 SYGVNS. This CDR3 comprises 13 residues. CDR3 coding DNA: TGTGCCAGCAGTGAAGCAGGCACAGATACGCAGTATTTT. Translating gives CASSEAGTDTQYF.

The chain recombines TRBV5-6 with TRBJ1-4, with D possibly matching TRBD1 (6 bases). The V end lost 6 bases, the J end lost 8 bases, and 20 bases lay between the germline ends. Germline V gives CDR1 SGHDT, CDR2 YYEEEE. This CDR3 region has 15 residues. CDR3 sequence reads: CASTGTRARGEKLFF. For the CDR3, the DNA is TGTGCCAGCACCGGGACAAGAGCCCGAGGGGAAAAACTGTTTTTT.

This chain joins TRBV5-1 and TRBJ1-5; a possible D gene is TRBD1 (5 bases). The CDR3 covers 15 residues. Trimming removed 5 bases at V and 3 bases at J, with 15 bases between. Germline lookup yields CDR1 SGHRS and CDR2 YFSETQ. The CDR3 sequence is CASSSGIGPNQPQHF. Here the CDR3 DNA reads TGCGCCAGCAGTTCAGGGATCGGCCCCAATCAGCCCCAGCATTTT.

This chain links TRBV29-1 with TRBJ2-7, with D uncertain. The length of the CDR3 is 13 residues. Trimming stripped 4 bases from V and 1 base from J, with 11 bases between. Germline CDR1 and CDR2: SQVTM and ANQGSEA. The CDR3 spells CSVVSPGSYEQYF. The CDR3 DNA follows: TGCAGCGTTGTTTCCCCAGGATCCTACGAGCAGTACTTC.

The chain uses TRBV2 and TRBJ2-5, with TRBD1 identical over 10 bases. This CDR3 spans 15 amino acids. In germline, CDR1 is SNHLY, CDR2 FYNNEI. The V and J ends lost 6 bases and 3 bases, in that order; junction bases with no gene match: 7. CDR3 in DNA: TGTGCCAGCAGCGACAGGGGGACAGGGGAAGAGACCCAGTACTTC. It codes for CASSDRGTGEETQYF.

The J gene is TRBJ1-1, the V gene TRBV6-5, with D possibly TRBD1 on 5 matching bases. Germline CDR1 is MNHEY and CDR2 is SVGAGI. Trimming took off 2 bases at V and 0 bases at J, with 7 bases between the two ends. The CDR3 contains 14 residues. CDR3 region: CASSYKGMNTEAFF. CDR3 DNA sequence: TGTGCCAGCAGTTACAAGGGGATGAACACTGAAGCTTTCTTT.

CDR3 loop: CASRGGPDTQYF. The DNA of the CDR3 is TGTGCCAGCAGGGGAGGGCCAGATACGCAGTATTTT. The chain has TRBV7-2 and TRBJ2-3, with 7 bases aligning to TRBD2. The CDR3 is 12 residues long. V shed 6 bases, J shed 4 bases, and the junction held 1 base outside the gene matches. Per the germline V gene, CDR1 is SGHTA and CDR2 is FQGNSA.

The chain employs TRBV11-2 and TRBJ1-2; 7 nucleotides line up with TRBD1. From germline, CDR1 is SGHAT and CDR2 FQNNGV. V was pared by 8 bases and J by 5 bases, with 26 bases of the junction left unmatched. CDR3 size: 19 residues. The CDR3: CASAPLSGGQVISGYGYTF. In nucleotides, the CDR3 is TGTGCCAGCGCACCTCTTAGCGGTGGACAGGTGATTTCTGGATATGGCTACACCTTC.

This chain connects TRBV5-6 to TRBJ1-5, with D unclear. The CDR3 length is 13 residues. Germline loops: CDR1 SGHDT, CDR2 YYEEEE. V was clipped by 0 bases and J by 9 bases, with 10 bases between them. This CDR3 reads CASSLAGLGPQHF. CDR3 sequence (DNA): TGTGCCAGCAGCTTGGCGGGGTTAGGGCCCCAGCATTTT.

V and J are TRBV2 and TRBJ1-1, with TRBD1 as a possible D gene (6 bases). This CDR3 comprises 12 residues. CDR1 SNHLY and CDR2 FYNNEI come from the germline V gene. The V gene lost 6 bases and the J gene lost 6 bases, with 11 bases spanning the gap. The CDR3 sequence is CASSFGTPEAFF. The CDR3 DNA follows: TGTGCCAGCAGCTTTGGGACACCTGAAGCTTTCTTT.

The chain links TRBV5-1 to TRBJ2-7; 10 bases map to TRBD1. CDR3 size: 15 residues. Trimming took 2 bases from V and 2 from J; bases not matched to a gene: 4. Per the germline V gene, CDR1 is SGHRS and CDR2 is YFSETQ. The CDR3, as DNA: TGCGCCAGCAGCTTAGACAGGGGGCGAACCTACGAGCAGTACTTC. Amino acid sequence: CASSLDRGRTYEQYF.

The rearrangement joins TRBV7-9 to TRBJ1-1, with TRBD1 matching 7 bases. The CDR3 runs to 14 residues. Germline CDR1 SEHNR, CDR2 FQNEAQ (reference sequence). With 7 bases clipped from V and 4 bases from J, the junction kept 9 bases outside the gene matches. The CDR3 is CASTKTGPGTEAFF. The CDR3 bases are TGTGCCAGCACCAAGACAGGGCCGGGCACTGAAGCTTTCTTT.

CDR3 region: CASSLDGRGIGETQYF. The CDR3 DNA sequence: TGCGCCAGCAGCTTGGACGGCAGGGGAATCGGCGAGACCCAGTACTTC. The gene calls are TRBV5-1 and TRBJ2-5; possible D gene TRBD1, 6 bases. The CDR3 runs 16 residues. Trimming left V 0 bases short and J 5 bases short, with 17 bases between. Looked up from germline, CDR1 is SGHRS and CDR2 is YFSETQ. Full variable domain (outside the CDR3, taken from reference TRBV5-1 and TRBJ2-5): KAGVTQTPRYLIKTRGQQVTLSCSPISGHRSVSWYQQTPGQGLQFLFEYFSETQRNKGNFPGRFSGRQFSNSRSEMNVSTLELGDSALYLCASSLDGRGIGETQYFGPGTRLLVL.

V usage is TRBV25-1 and J usage is TRBJ2-1, with 8 positions matching TRBD1. V gave up 2 bases and J gave up 8 bases; unmatched junction bases: 11. Germline assignment: CDR1 MGHDK and CDR2 SYGVNS. The CDR3 extends over 16 amino acids. This CDR3 is CASSEAQGAFRDEQFF. DNA for the CDR3: TGTGCCAGCAGTGAAGCTCAGGGGGCGTTCCGTGATGAGCAGTTCTTC.